The next 23 T cell receptor beta chains were all read from a single sample in a study of human T cells and chemical hapten exposure. Time point here: pre-sensitization, week 0. The treatment: therapeutic diphenylcyclopropenone sensitization with weekly scalp DPC. TCRdb reprocessed the RACE reads with MiXCR, giving one entry per CDR3 protein. The sample includes 35,000 to 50,000 distinct CDR3 sequences, 10% to 13% of them seen just once. Sequencing used whole blood, obtained in connection with sensitization to the hapten diphenylcyclopropenone (DPC). The receptor source for this set is a man aged 25-45 years with alopecia areata. Some clones in this sample may be carry-over from other donors' samples.

This clonotype came up many times. CDR3 DNA sequence: TGTGCCAGCACTAGCTCCTACGAGCAGTACTTC. It is translated as CASTSSYEQYF. This chain joins TRBV6-2 or TRBV6-3 and TRBJ2-7; D not certain. V was shortened by 7 bases and J by 0 bases, with 4 bases between the two germline ends. The germline V gene has CDR1 MNHEY and CDR2 SVGEGT. The length of the CDR3 is 11 residues.

This clonotype has ten or more counts. The chain carries TRBV2 and TRBJ1-4; D is unresolved. Germline CDR1 is SNHLY and CDR2 is FYNNEI. The CDR3 has 13 amino acids. Deletions cut 5 bases from V and 6 bases from J, with 10 bases between. The CDR3 DNA reads TGTGCCAGCAGTCCCTGGACTGATGAAAAACTGTTTTTT. This gives the protein CASSPWTDEKLFF.

This clonotype was observed a few times. The gene calls are TRBV28 and TRBJ2-3; 9 bases match TRBD2. V shed 6 bases and J 4 bases; nucleotides not matched to a gene: 8. Germline loops: CDR1 MDHEN, CDR2 SYDVKM. CDR3 length: 15 amino acids. The CDR3 DNA follows: TGTGCCAGCAGGAACAGCGGGAGGTGGTCAGATACGCAGTATTTT. Translation gives CASRNSGRWSDTQYF. The full variable domain, its missing parts supplied by reference TRBV28 and TRBJ2-3, is DVKVTQSSRYLVKRTGEKVFLECVQDMDHENMFWYRQDPGLGLRLIYFSYDVKMKEKGDIPEGYSVSREKKERFSLILESASTNQTSMYLCASRNSGRWSDTQYFGPGTRLTVL.

The J gene is TRBJ2-1, the V gene TRBV12-3 or TRBV12-4; either TRBD1 or TRBD2 may supply D (5 bases each). Trimming took 3 bases from V and 11 from J, leaving 17 bases between them. The length of the CDR3 is 14 residues. The CDR3 DNA reads TGTGCCAGCAGTTTGAGTTCTGGGGGATCTCAGCAGTTCTTC. Residues: CASSLSSGGSQQFF.

This clonotype was observed many times. The chain employs TRBV11-2 and TRBJ2-1; a weak D match, TRBD1 (6 bases). The CDR3 is 14 residues long. V was clipped by 3 bases and J by 2 bases, with 8 bases between them. The germline gives CDR1 SGHAT, CDR2 FQNNGV. The CDR3 loop is CASSLDRPYNEQFF. The DNA of the CDR3 is TGTGCCAGCAGCTTGGACAGACCCTACAATGAGCAGTTCTTC.

V usage is TRBV2 and J usage is TRBJ1-2; D is uncertain. CDR3 length: 12 residues. V was shortened by 4 bases and J by 2 bases, with 5 bases between the two germline ends. Germline V lookup: CDR1 SNHLY, CDR2 FYNNEI. CDR3 coding DNA: TGTGCCAGCAGTGGACGGAACTATGGCTACACCTTC. Protein: CASSGRNYGYTF.

This clonotype was detected ten times or more. The chain combines TRBV12-3 or TRBV12-4 with TRBJ2-3; D possibly corresponds to TRBD1 (5 bases). Trimming shortened V by 7 bases and J by 1 base, and 21 bases separated the two germline ends. The CDR3 has 17 amino acids. The CDR3 DNA reads TGTGCCAGCACCAAATTAGGGGCCCCTATGGGCACAGATACGCAGTATTTT. Amino acids: CASTKLGAPMGTDTQYF.

This clonotype was seen more than once but under ten times. This chain links TRBV7-2 with TRBJ2-3; maybe TRBD1 (5 bases). The CDR3 contains 15 residues. CDR1 is SGHTA, CDR2 FQGNSA, per germline. The germline V and J ends were trimmed by 1 base and 2 bases, with 10 bases remaining between them. The CDR3 sequence is CASSLVSGFTDTQYF. In nucleotides, the CDR3 is TGTGCCAGCAGCTTAGTCTCAGGGTTCACAGATACGCAGTATTTT.

This clonotype was detected a few times. The CDR3 DNA reads TGTGCCAGCAGCTTAGATTCCGCGCAGCAAGAGACCCAGTACTTC. Its translation: CASSLDSAQQETQYF. The chain carries TRBV11-2 and TRBJ2-5; D not certain. The germline gives CDR1 SGHAT, CDR2 FQNNGV. This CDR3 spans 15 amino acids. V lost 0 bases to trimming and J lost 2 bases, with 10 bases between them. The full variable domain, completed using reference TRBV11-2 and TRBJ2-5, is EAGVAQSPRYKIIEKRQSVAFWCNPISGHATLYWYQQILGQGPKLLIQFQNNGVVDDSQLPKDRFSAERLKGVDSTLKIQPAKLEDSAVYLCASSLDSAQQETQYFGPGTRLLVL.

This clonotype is medium-sized (0.01 to 0.1%) within its sample. The rearrangement uses TRBV7-9 and TRBJ2-7; no reliable D call. The V end was cut by 1 base, the J end by 3 bases, with 7 bases between. Per the germline V gene, CDR1 is SEHNR and CDR2 is FQNEAQ (reference sequence). There are 13 residues in the CDR3. The CDR3 reads CASSLDGVYEQYV. In DNA form, the CDR3 reads TGTGCCAGCAGCTTAGATGGGGTCTACGAGCAGTACGTC.

This clonotype was counted many times. This sequence joins TRBV6-2 or TRBV6-3 and TRBJ2-5; TRBD2 matches 9 bases. This CDR3 is built from 16 residues. CDR1 is MNHEY, CDR2 SVGEGT, per germline. The junction had 15 bases not matched to a gene; V was cut back by 4 bases and J by 9 bases. CDR3 sequence reads: CASSFEPAGGQRAQYF. In DNA form, the CDR3 reads TGTGCCAGCAGTTTTGAACCGGCGGGAGGGCAACGGGCCCAGTACTTC.

This clonotype qualifies as medium-sized. The chain links TRBV18 to TRBJ1-1; D call uncertain. CDR3 length equals 11 residues. With 3 bases removed from V and 7 bases from J, the gap between germline ends came to 6 bases. Germline loops: CDR1 KGHSH, CDR2 LQKENI. The CDR3 protein is CASSPGIEAFF. CDR3 DNA: TGTGCCAGCTCACCGGGGATTGAAGCTTTCTTT.

This sequence joins TRBV12-3 or TRBV12-4 and TRBJ2-4; 8 bases match TRBD1. The V and J ends lost 5 bases and 4 bases, in that order; junction bases with no gene match: 7. The CDR3 spans 15 residues. The CDR3 nucleotides are TGTGCCAGCAGTGAGGACAGGGCGGTAAAAAACATTCAGTACTTC. Its protein is CASSEDRAVKNIQYF.

This clonotype was seen ten or more times. This sequence joins TRBV29-1 and TRBJ2-1, with D maybe TRBD2 (7 bases). The CDR3 covers 12 residues. The germline V gene encodes CDR1 SQVTM and CDR2 ANQGSEA. Trimming took 7 bases from V and 7 from J, leaving 14 bases between them. The DNA for the CDR3 is TGCAGCGCTGCGCGGGGGCGGAATGAGCAGTTCTTC. Translated, it gives CSAARGRNEQFF.

This clonotype was found many times. The chain links TRBV30 to TRBJ1-1, with D maybe TRBD1 (5 bases). Trimming pared 1 base from V and 0 bases from J, leaving 9 bases between. The CDR3 totals 14 residues. Germline-derived CDR1 and CDR2 are GTSNPN and SVGIG (reference sequence). DNA of the CDR3: TGTGCCTGGAGTGCTCGGGGCATGAACACTGAAGCTTTCTTT. Translation gives CAWSARGMNTEAFF. The complete variable domain, with remaining parts taken from reference TRBV30 and TRBJ1-1, reads SQTIHQWPATLVQPVGSPLSLECTVEGTSNPNLYWYRQAAGRGLQLLFYSVGIGQISSEVPQNLSASRPQDRQFILSSKKLLLSDSGFYLCAWSARGMNTEAFFGQGTRLTVV.

The rearrangement links TRBV7-9 to TRBJ1-2; TRBD1 is a possible D gene (6 bases). The CDR3 is made up of 13 amino acids. Trimming pared 4 bases from V and 6 bases from J, leaving 12 bases between. CDR1 is SEHNR and CDR2 is FQNEAQ in the germline V gene (reference sequence). CDR3 sequence: CASSSYRENGYTF. In DNA, the CDR3 is TGTGCCAGCAGCTCTTACAGGGAGAATGGCTACACCTTC. The variable domain in full, with the rest retrieved from reference TRBV7-9 and TRBJ1-2, is DTGVSQNPRHKITKRGQNVTFRCDPISEHNRLYWYRQTLGQGPEFLTYFQNEAQLEKSRLLSDRFSAERPKGSFSTLEIQRTEQGDSAMYLCASSSYRENGYTFGSGTRLTVV.

The rearrangement links TRBV3-1 to TRBJ2-3; tentative D call: TRBD2 (5 bases). The CDR3 extends over 16 amino acids. The germline V and J ends were trimmed by 4 bases and 0 bases, with 14 bases remaining between them. Looked up from germline, CDR1 is LGHDT and CDR2 is YNNKEL (reference sequence). The CDR3 sequence: CASSLLGGSSTDTQYF. The CDR3 DNA reads TGTGCCAGCAGCCTGTTGGGCGGGTCTAGCACAGATACGCAGTATTTT.

This clonotype was found many times. The J gene is TRBJ2-7, the V gene TRBV18, with D possibly TRBD1 on 5 matching bases. The CDR3 length is 14 residues. The V gene's germline CDR1 is KGHSH and CDR2 LQKENI. V was shortened by 6 bases and J by 5 bases, with 17 bases between the two germline ends. This CDR3 is CASSRGAAADEQYV. For the CDR3, the DNA is TGTGCCAGCTCTCGTGGGGCGGCGGCGGACGAGCAGTACGTC.

In its sample, this clonotype was seen a few times. The chain couples TRBV27 to TRBJ1-1, with a possible D match to TRBD1 (5 bases). Between the trimmed V and J ends, which lost 1 base and 4 bases, there was a span of 13 bases. Germline V gene lookup returns CDR1 MNHEY and CDR2 SMNVEV (reference sequence). The CDR3 length is 15 residues. In DNA, the CDR3 is TGTGCCAGCAGTTTATTTGCTGCGGGGACCACTGAAGCTTTCTTT. It translates to CASSLFAAGTTEAFF.

The CDR3 here is CASSDYEQYV. CDR3 coding DNA: TGTGCCAGCAGTGACTACGAGCAGTACGTC. The rearrangement uses TRBV6-4 and TRBJ2-7; D uncertain. Per the germline V gene, CDR1 is MRHNA and CDR2 is SNTAGT. V gave up 1 base and J gave up 5 bases, with 0 bases separating them. This CDR3 has 10 residues.

At least ten counts were recorded for this clonotype. The chain is built from TRBV5-5 and TRBJ2-7; no firm D call. The CDR3 is 13 residues long. CDR1 SGHKS and CDR2 YYEKEE come from the germline V gene (reference sequence). V lost 0 bases and J lost 5, with 9 bases in between. This chain's CDR3 is CASSLEGLNEQYF. CDR3 sequence (DNA): TGTGCCAGCAGCTTGGAGGGCCTAAACGAGCAGTACTTC.

The genes are TRBV7-6 and TRBJ2-2; 9 nucleotides match TRBD1. The CDR3 spans 15 residues. Germline values: CDR1 SGHVS, CDR2 FNYEAQ. The junction had 5 bases not matched to a gene; V was cut back by 4 bases and J by 5 bases. CDR3 loop: CASSYRDRATGELFF. The DNA for the CDR3 is TGTGCCAGCAGCTACCGGGACAGGGCAACCGGGGAGCTGTTTTTT. Full variable domain (missing parts from reference TRBV7-6 and TRBJ2-2): GAGVSQSPRYKVTKRGQDVALRCDPISGHVSLYWYRQALGQGPEFLTYFNYEAQQDKSGLPNDRFSAERPEGSISTLTIQRTEQRDSAMYRCASSYRDRATGELFFGEGSRLTVL.

This clonotype was counted only a few times. This sequence joins TRBV7-8 and TRBJ1-1; D possibly corresponds to TRBD1 (5 bases). V was trimmed by 5 bases and J by 1 base, leaving 11 bases between them. Germline assignment: CDR1 SGHVS and CDR2 FQNEAQ. This CDR3 has 14 residues. DNA of the CDR3: TGTGCCAGCAGCCACCGTACAGGGAACACTGAAGCTTTCTTT. Protein product: CASSHRTGNTEAFF.